One and the same sample provided the 6 T cell receptor beta chains below, sequenced in a study of CD8+CD57+ T cells in acquired aplastic anemia. The TCR beta profiling, which covered VDJ combination and CDR3 sequence, was carried out using genomic DNA as the template. TCRdb re-called the reads through MiXCR, storing one row per CDR3 protein. The sample carries about 420,000 distinct CDR3 sequences, under 80% recorded once. The specimen was sorted CD4+, CD8+, or CD8+CD57+ T cells (not recorded which) from PBMCs. The receptors shown here come from a human donor in good health, serving as a control.

Many counts were recorded for this clonotype. V usage is TRBV12-3 or TRBV12-4 and J usage is TRBJ1-5; no reliable D call. Trimming took 5 bases from V and 2 from J, leaving 13 bases between them. The CDR3 covers 15 residues. CDR3: CASSQMPIGNQPQHF. CDR3 nucleotide sequence: TGTGCCAGCAGTCAGATGCCTATAGGCAATCAGCCCCAGCATTTT.

This clonotype was detected only once. The chain joins TRBV7-2 to TRBJ2-3, with TRBD2 matching 9 bases. This CDR3 region has 20 residues. V dropped 3 bases and J dropped 4; count of bases not matched to a gene: 20. Germline assignment: CDR1 SGHTA and CDR2 FQGNSA. In DNA form, the CDR3 reads TGTGCCAGCAGCTTGGGCTTCCTGGCGGGGGGGCGTCTAAGTTCAGATACGCAGTATTTT. Translated: CASSLGFLAGGRLSSDTQYF.

For this clonotype: It is likely a read error, because the conserved phenylalanine at the end of the CDR3 is missing. Because the CDR3's place on the DNA is in doubt, the DNA is left out and the CDR3 is given as listed by TCRdb. This chain joins TRBV7-2 and TRBJ1-1. The germline V gene has CDR1 SGHTA and CDR2 FQGNSA. The CDR3 totals 13 residues, both ends included. CDR3: CASSAVAGNEQFL.

A note on this clonotype: Just one base apart from a much larger clone, this may be a read error. In DNA, the CDR3 is TGTGCCAGCAGTATGAGCTATGGCTACACCTTC. Protein sequence: CASSMSYGYTF. The genes are TRBV12-3 or TRBV12-4 and TRBJ1-2; no clear D gene. Trimming pared 5 bases from V and 4 bases from J, leaving 5 bases between. This CDR3 has 11 amino acids.

The sample holds one count of this clonotype. The chain recombines TRBV10-3 with TRBJ2-5; 10 bases are a match to TRBD2. This CDR3 spans 18 amino acids. CDR1 is ENHRY, CDR2 SYGVKD, per germline. V was pared by 4 bases and J by 5 bases, with 16 bases of the junction left unmatched. The CDR3 nucleotides read TGTGCCATCAGTGGCCCCGGGACTAGCGTGGAGTCGAGGGAGACCCAGTACTTC. Translating gives CAISGPGTSVESRETQYF.

The rearrangement joins TRBV7-3 to TRBJ2-3; 13 nucleotides agree with TRBD2. The length of the CDR3 is 16 residues. Losses at the gene ends were 5 bases for V and 1 base for J; bases not matched to a gene: 3. Germline V gene sequence: CDR1 SGHTA, CDR2 FQGTGA. The CDR3: CASSDGTSGGTDTQYF. In nucleotides, the CDR3 is TGTGCCAGCAGCGACGGGACTAGCGGGGGCACAGATACGCAGTATTTT.